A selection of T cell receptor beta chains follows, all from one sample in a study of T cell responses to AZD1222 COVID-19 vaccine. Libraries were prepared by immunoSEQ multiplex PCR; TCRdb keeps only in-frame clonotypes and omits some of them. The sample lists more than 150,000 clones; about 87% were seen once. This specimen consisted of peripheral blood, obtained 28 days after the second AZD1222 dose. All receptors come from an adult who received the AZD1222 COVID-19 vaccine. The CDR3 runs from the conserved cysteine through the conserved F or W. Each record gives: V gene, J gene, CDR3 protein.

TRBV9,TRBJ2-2,CASTKQDTARLGTGELFF
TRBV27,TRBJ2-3,CASRLKGLAGGRFIVADTQYF
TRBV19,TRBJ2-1,CASRGRGGYNEQFF
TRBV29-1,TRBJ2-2,CSVGLAGTGELFF
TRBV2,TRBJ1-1,CASSGRRNTEAFF
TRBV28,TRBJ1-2,CASSSSGTGPEDGYTF
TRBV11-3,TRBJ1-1,CASSPGQGTAFF
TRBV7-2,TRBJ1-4,CASSPSPQGYEKLFF
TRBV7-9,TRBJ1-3,CASSLQGVGSGNTIYF
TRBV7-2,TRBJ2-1,CASTLGPYNEQFF
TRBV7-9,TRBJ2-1,CASSGDRVAYNEQFF
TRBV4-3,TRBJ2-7,CASSQVREGREQYF
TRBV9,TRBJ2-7,CASSPTGGRDPYEQYF
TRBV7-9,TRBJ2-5,CASSHRTLQETQYF
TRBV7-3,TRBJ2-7,CASSPMGGYEQYF
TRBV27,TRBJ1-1,CASSPRARNTEAFF
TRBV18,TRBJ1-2,CASSLRTGTGDGYTF
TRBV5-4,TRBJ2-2,CASNQGSGRAQGTGELFF
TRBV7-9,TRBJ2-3,CASSLDLSGSTDTQYF
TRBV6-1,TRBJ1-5,CASSQQGARGPQHF
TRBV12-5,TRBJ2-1,CASGREYNEQFF
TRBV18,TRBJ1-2,CASSPPAGGGYTF
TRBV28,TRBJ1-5,CASRQAGDSNQPQHF
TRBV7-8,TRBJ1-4,CASSLASKSDEKLFF
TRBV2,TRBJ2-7,CASSPPQGTEQYF
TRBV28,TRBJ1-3,CATDRDSSGNTIYF
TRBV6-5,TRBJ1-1,CASSLGFDTEAFF
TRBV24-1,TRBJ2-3,CATSALSGGGPTDTQYF
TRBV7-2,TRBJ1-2,CASSPTGGSGYTF
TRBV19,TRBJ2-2,CASGDGARALFF
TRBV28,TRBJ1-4,CASHNRGPEKLFF
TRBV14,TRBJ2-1,CASSQGLADYNEQFF
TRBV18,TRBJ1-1,CASSPPSGREAFF
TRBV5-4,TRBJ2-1,CASSPGGAAGYNEQFF
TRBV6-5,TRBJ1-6,CASSYSRSNNSPLHF
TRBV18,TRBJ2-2,CASGMSNTGELFF
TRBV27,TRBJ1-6,CASSSGTGGLNSPLHF
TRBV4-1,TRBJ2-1,CASSQDPAGTSGRAAYNEQFF